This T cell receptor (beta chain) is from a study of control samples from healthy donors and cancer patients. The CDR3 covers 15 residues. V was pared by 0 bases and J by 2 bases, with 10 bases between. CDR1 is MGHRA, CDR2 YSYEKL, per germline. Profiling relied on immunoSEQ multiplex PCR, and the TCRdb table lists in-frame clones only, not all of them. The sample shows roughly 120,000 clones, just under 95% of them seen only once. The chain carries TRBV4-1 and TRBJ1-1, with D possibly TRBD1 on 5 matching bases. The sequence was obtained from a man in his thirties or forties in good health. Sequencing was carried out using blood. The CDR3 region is CASSQDDRGNTEAFF. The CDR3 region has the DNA TGCGCCAGCAGCCAAGATGACAGAGGAAACACTGAAGCTTTCTTT.